These T cell receptor beta chains were read from a single sample in a study of blood T cell repertoires in COVID-19. Assay: immunoSEQ multiplex PCR; the TCRdb copy retains only in-frame clones and omits some. Among roughly 150,000 clones, over 80% were seen once, and the ten largest hold approximately 5.1%. The specimen sequenced was PBMCs or T cells enriched from blood (not recorded which). The receptors derive from a man in his 70s who had been exposed to COVID-19. Each CDR3 is given with its conserved first and last residue. The D gene is left open where the match is weak. Clone size is not always given. Where it is, it says once, few, many or a class for expanded clones.

j_call d_call v_call clone_size cdr3_aa cdr3_nt
TRBJ1-4 - TRBV7-8 - CASSLRQATNEKLFF TGTGCCAGCAGCCTACGACAGGCAACTAATGAAAAACTGTTTTTT
TRBJ2-2 - TRBV7-2 once CASSLNAGANTGELFF TGTGCCAGCAGCTTAAATGCAGGGGCGAACACCGGGGAGCTGTTTTTT
TRBJ2-1 - TRBV3-1/TRBV3-2 - CASSPLSGDKQFF TGTGCCAGCAGCCCCCTATCGGGGGATAAGCAGTTCTTC
TRBJ2-1 - TRBV14 - CASSPDLLDSRNEQFF TGTGCCAGCAGTCCAGACTTATTAGACAGTCGCAATGAGCAGTTCTTC
TRBJ2-1 - TRBV5-8 once CASSFSIGADPGNEQFF TGTGCCAGCAGCTTCTCAATTGGGGCTGACCCTGGGAATGAGCAGTTCTTC
TRBJ1-1 - TRBV5-8 - CASSSPGHNPNTEAFF TGTGCCAGCAGCTCTCCGGGACACAATCCGAACACTGAAGCTTTCTTT
TRBJ1-5 - TRBV7-8 - CASSFTGGRNQPQHF TGTGCCAGCAGCTTCACGGGGGGGAGAAATCAGCCCCAGCATTTT
TRBJ2-7 - TRBV24-1 - CATEDSFSYEQYF TGTGCCACCGAGGACAGTTTTTCCTACGAGCAGTACTTC
TRBJ1-2 - TRBV5-6 - CASSLGSGNYGYTF TGTGCCAGCAGCTTGGGATCAGGGAACTATGGCTACACCTTC
TRBJ2-1 - TRBV10-1 - CASPKRSYEQFF TGCGCCAGCCCCAAGCGGTCCTATGAGCAGTTCTTC
TRBJ1-5 TRBD1 TRBV7-9 - CASSKQGNQPQHF TGTGCCAGCAGCAAACAGGGGAATCAGCCCCAGCATTTT
TRBJ1-5 - TRBV28 - CATLPGPNQPQHF TGTGCCACCCTGCCAGGGCCCAATCAGCCCCAGCATTTT
TRBJ1-6 - TRBV23-1 - CASSSPRESPLHF TGCGCCAGCAGTTCCCCACGGGAATCACCCCTCCACTTT
TRBJ1-2 - TRBV5-4 - CASSLDPGKGYGYTF TGTGCCAGCAGCTTGGATCCAGGGAAGGGCTATGGCTACACCTTC
TRBJ2-2 TRBD1 TRBV27 - CASSHRGGYTGELFF TGTGCCAGCAGCCACAGGGGTGGGTACACCGGGGAGCTGTTTTTT
TRBJ1-2 - TRBV5-5 - CASSLSGVGSYGYTF TGTGCCAGCAGCTTGTCGGGGGTAGGTTCCTATGGCTACACCTTC
TRBJ2-3 - TRBV7-2 - CASRPGSTDTQYF TGTGCCAGCAGGCCAGGGAGCACAGATACGCAGTATTTT
TRBJ1-5 - TRBV28 - CASSFRSGVVQPQHF TGTGCCAGCAGTTTTCGCTCAGGGGTGGTTCAGCCCCAGCATTTT
TRBJ2-5 TRBD1 TRBV3-1/TRBV3-2 once CASSPLGTGQETQYF TGTGCCAGCAGCCCACTTGGGACAGGCCAAGAGACCCAGTACTTC
TRBJ2-2 TRBD1 TRBV18 - CASSPTGKGNTGELFF TGTGCCAGCTCACCGACAGGGAAGGGGAACACCGGGGAGCTGTTTTTT
TRBJ1-2 - TRBV2 - CASSVRRGGYTF TGTGCCAGCAGTGTCCGGAGAGGGGGCTACACCTTC
TRBJ1-5 - TRBV1 - CTSSGQGRGNQPQHF TGCACCAGCAGCGGACAGGGGAGGGGAAATCAGCCCCAGCATTTT
TRBJ2-2 TRBD1 TRBV4-1 many CASSQDGQGNTGELFF TGCGCCAGCAGCCAAGACGGACAGGGGAACACCGGGGAGCTGTTTTTT
TRBJ1-4 - TRBV6-2/TRBV6-3 - CASSSDRSEKLFF TGTGCCAGCAGTTCCGACAGGAGTGAAAAACTGTTTTTT
TRBJ2-7 - TRBV7-2 - CASSLGHRAYEQYF TGTGCCAGCAGCTTAGGCCACAGAGCCTACGAGCAGTACTTC
TRBJ1-1 TRBD1 TRBV5-1 - CASSLEQGVTEAFF TGCGCCAGCAGCTTGGAGCAGGGGGTCACTGAAGCTTTCTTT